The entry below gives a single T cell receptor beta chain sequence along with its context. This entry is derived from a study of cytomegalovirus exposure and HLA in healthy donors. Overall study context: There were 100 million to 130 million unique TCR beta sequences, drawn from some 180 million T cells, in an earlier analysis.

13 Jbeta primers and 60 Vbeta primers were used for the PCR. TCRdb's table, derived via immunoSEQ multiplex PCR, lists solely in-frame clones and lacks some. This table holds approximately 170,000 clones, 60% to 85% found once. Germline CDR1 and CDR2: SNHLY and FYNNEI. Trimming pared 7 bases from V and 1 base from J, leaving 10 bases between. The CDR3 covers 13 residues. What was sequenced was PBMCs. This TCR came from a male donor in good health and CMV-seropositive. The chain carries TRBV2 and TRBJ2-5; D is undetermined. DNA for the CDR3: TGTGCCAGCAAACCTAAGCTCCAAGAGACCCAGTACTTC. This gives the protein CASKPKLQETQYF.